These 21 T cell receptor beta chains were all obtained from the same sample, sequenced in a study of T cell repertoires in cytomegalovirus infection. TCRdb reprocessed the reads via MiXCR and lists one record per CDR3 protein. The data hold around 110,000 distinct CDR3 sequences, with roughly a tenth observed a single time. Antigens for these TCRs are unknown. Sequencing was done on a sample of PBMCs, sequenced either directly or after in vitro stimulation (not recorded which). Receptor source: a human donor in good health (CMV status not recorded). Some clones in this sample may be carry-over from other donors' samples.

The CDR3 region is CASRGRTGVNQPQHF. The DNA for the CDR3 is TGTGCCAGCAGGGGACGGACGGGGGTCAACCAGCCCCAGCATTTT. The rearrangement links TRBV12-3 or TRBV12-4 to TRBJ1-5, with D tentatively TRBD1 (5 bases). This CDR3 contains 15 residues. The V end was cut by 6 bases, the J end by 7 bases, with 19 bases between.

This clonotype has a count of ten or more. V and J are TRBV7-2 and TRBJ2-3, with D tentatively TRBD1 (6 bases). In germline, CDR1 is SGHTA, CDR2 FQGNSA. The length of the CDR3 is 15 residues. V was pared by 10 bases and J by 2 bases, with 19 bases between. CDR3 protein: CATSLITGFTDTQYF. The CDR3 DNA sequence: TGTGCCACCTCACTGATAACAGGGTTCACAGATACGCAGTATTTT. The full variable domain, in which reference TRBV7-2 and TRBJ2-3 provide the parts outside the CDR3, is GAGVSQSPSNKVTEKGKDVELRCDPISGHTALYWYRQSLGQGLEFLIYFQGNSAPDKSGLPSDRFSAERTGGSVSTLTIQRTQQEDSAVYLCATSLITGFTDTQYFGPGTRLTVL.

This clonotype was detected many times. J is TRBJ2-1 and V is TRBV20-1, with 10 positions matching TRBD2. The CDR3 is 15 residues long. Trimming took 0 bases from V and 10 from J; bases not matched to a gene: 9. The germline V gene has CDR1 DFQATT and CDR2 SNEGSKA (reference sequence). The CDR3 spells CSARDRVAGGPEQFF. The DNA of the CDR3 is TGCAGTGCTAGAGATCGGGTAGCGGGAGGCCCGGAGCAGTTCTTC.

This clonotype was seen at least ten times. The chain uses TRBV12-3 or TRBV12-4 and TRBJ2-5; D call uncertain. The CDR3 extends over 12 amino acids. The ends were cut back, 3 bases at V and 2 bases at J, with 4 bases in the middle. CDR3 coding DNA: TGTGCCAGCAGTTTTTCACAAGAGACCCAGTACTTC. Amino acid sequence: CASSFSQETQYF.

This clonotype was counted ten times or more. The chain is built from TRBV7-8 and TRBJ2-7; D assignment may be TRBD1 or TRBD2 (5 bases each). Germline V gene sequence: CDR1 SGHVS, CDR2 FQNEAQ. Trimming removed 5 bases at V and 5 bases at J, with 19 bases between. The CDR3 has 15 amino acids. CDR3 region: CASSLGGQGGHEQYV. DNA for the CDR3: TGTGCCAGCAGCCTTGGCGGGCAGGGTGGCCACGAGCAGTACGTC.

The genes are TRBV12-3 or TRBV12-4 and TRBJ2-1; the D gene is possibly TRBD2 (6 bases). This CDR3 comprises 15 residues. Trimming removed 3 bases at V and 5 bases at J, with 14 bases between. In DNA, the CDR3 is TGTGCCAGCAGTTTTGGCGGGACGAGAAACAATGAGCAGTTCTTC. It yields the protein CASSFGGTRNNEQFF.

This clonotype showed up many times. The V call is TRBV12-3 or TRBV12-4, the J call TRBJ1-4, with 8 bases aligning to TRBD1. Trimming cost V 6 bases and J 8 bases; bases outside gene matches: 8. The CDR3 length is 14 residues. CDR3 amino acids: CASRVTGTGEKLFF. The CDR3 DNA reads as TGTGCCAGCAGAGTAACAGGGACAGGAGAAAAACTGTTTTTT.

The chain employs TRBV27 and TRBJ1-2; TRBD1 aligns across 9 bases. CDR3 size: 14 residues. The germline V gene has CDR1 MNHEY and CDR2 SMNVEV (reference sequence). Trimming at V came to 3 bases and at J to 3 bases, leaving 2 bases not matched to a gene. The CDR3 here is CASSFRTGDYGYTF. In DNA, the CDR3 is TGTGCCAGCAGTTTCAGGACAGGGGACTATGGCTACACCTTC.

This clonotype was seen only a few times. The rearrangement joins TRBV11-2 to TRBJ2-1, with 15 bases fitting TRBD2. Germline V gene sequence: CDR1 SGHAT, CDR2 FQNNGV. This CDR3 has 16 amino acids. J lost 8 bases, V lost 4 bases, and 6 bases had no gene match. The CDR3 sequence: CASSYAGLAGGDEQFF. The CDR3 bases are TGTGCCAGCAGCTATGCGGGACTAGCGGGAGGCGATGAGCAGTTCTTC.

This clonotype was observed many times. The chain joins TRBV12-3 or TRBV12-4 to TRBJ1-5; maybe TRBD1 (5 bases). The length of the CDR3 is 13 residues. Trimming stripped 5 bases from V and 4 bases from J, with 9 bases between. CDR3: CASSMGPNQPQHF. The CDR3 bases are TGTGCCAGCAGTATGGGGCCAAATCAGCCCCAGCATTTT.

This clonotype showed up many times. The chain carries TRBV7-2 and TRBJ2-7, with D possibly TRBD1 on 6 matching bases. Trimming shortened V by 5 bases and J by 2 bases, and 10 bases separated the two germline ends. CDR1 and CDR2 (germline): SGHTA, FQGNSA. CDR3 length equals 13 residues. The CDR3: CASSKTGTYEQYV. In DNA, the CDR3 is TGTGCCAGCAGCAAAACAGGGACCTACGAGCAGTACGTC.

This clonotype was counted ten times or more. CDR3 bases: TGTGCCAGCAGCCAGGTCCACTATGGCTACACCTTC. Amino acids: CASSQVHYGYTF. The V call is TRBV7-2, the J call TRBJ1-2; no reliable D call. Trimming took 5 bases from V and 3 from J, leaving 7 bases between them. Germline loops: CDR1 SGHTA, CDR2 FQGNSA. The CDR3 loop spans 12 amino acids. Variable domain in full (rest from reference TRBV7-2 and TRBJ1-2): GAGVSQSPSNKVTEKGKDVELRCDPISGHTALYWYRQSLGQGLEFLIYFQGNSAPDKSGLPSDRFSAERTGGSVSTLTIQRTQQEDSAVYLCASSQVHYGYTFGSGTRLTVV.

V gene TRBV7-9 combines with J gene TRBJ1-1, with a tentative D call TRBD1 (5 bases). This CDR3 is built from 12 residues. V lost 4 bases to trimming and J lost 6 bases, with 9 bases between them. CDR1 is SEHNR, CDR2 FQNEAQ, per germline (reference sequence). DNA for the CDR3: TGTGCCAGCAGCTCCGGGGGGGCTGAAGCTTTCTTT. Its protein is CASSSGGAEAFF. The whole variable domain, filled in from reference TRBV7-9 and TRBJ1-1, reads DTGVSQNPRHKITKRGQNVTFRCDPISEHNRLYWYRQTLGQGPEFLTYFQNEAQLEKSRLLSDRFSAERPKGSFSTLEIQRTEQGDSAMYLCASSSGGAEAFFGQGTRLTVV.

This clonotype occurred many times. The V gene is TRBV28, the J gene TRBJ2-7; perhaps TRBD1 as D (5 bases). V was cut by 8 bases and J by 0 bases, with 14 bases left in between. The CDR3 contains 14 residues. Germline assignment: CDR1 MDHEN and CDR2 SYDVKM. CDR3 DNA sequence: TGTGCCAGCGCCGAGACAGAGAGCTCCTACGAGCAGTACTTC. This gives the protein CASAETESSYEQYF.

This clonotype was recorded many times. Written as DNA, the CDR3 is TGCGCCAGCGGAGACGGGACTAGCGGCTACGAGCAGTACTTC. Translating gives CASGDGTSGYEQYF. The chain combines TRBV4-3 with TRBJ2-7; 11 bases are a match to TRBD2. CDR1 and CDR2 (germline): LGHNA, YSLEER. The V segment lost 8 bases and the J segment 3 bases; nucleotides outside the gene matches: 6. This CDR3 region has 14 residues.

Only a few counts were recorded for this clonotype. J is TRBJ2-2 and V is TRBV12-3 or TRBV12-4, with D perhaps matching TRBD1 (6 bases). CDR3 length: 14 residues. V was clipped by 7 bases and J by 2 bases, with 11 bases between them. The CDR3 bases are TGTGCCAGCAACGGACAGTTAAACACCGGGGAGCTGTTTTTT. Amino acids: CASNGQLNTGELFF.

This chain links TRBV20-1 with TRBJ1-2; D is uncertain. V dropped 3 bases and J dropped 4 bases, with 9 bases sitting between them. Germline CDR1 is DFQATT and CDR2 is SNEGSKA (reference sequence). The CDR3 is made up of 12 amino acids. The CDR3 loop is CSASSMIYGYTF. The DNA for the CDR3 is TGCAGTGCTAGTTCGATGATCTATGGCTACACCTTC.

This clonotype showed up many times. The chain joins TRBV6-5 to TRBJ2-5; no clear D. Trimming left V 3 bases short and J 7 bases short, with 18 bases between. In germline, CDR1 is MNHEY, CDR2 SVGAGI. The CDR3 covers 15 residues. The CDR3 sequence: CASSYWLWTSWTQYF. For the CDR3, the DNA is TGTGCCAGCAGTTATTGGCTGTGGACCTCCTGGACCCAGTACTTC.

V gene TRBV5-6 combines with J gene TRBJ1-3, with a possible D match to TRBD1 (6 bases). The V gene's germline CDR1 is SGHDT and CDR2 YYEEEE. The CDR3 extends over 16 amino acids. V gave up 4 bases and J gave up 3 bases, with 17 bases separating them. CDR3 nucleotides: TGTGCCAGCAGCGACGGACAGCTTCTCCGTGGAAACACCATATATTTT. Amino acids: CASSDGQLLRGNTIYF. Based on the CDR3 plus reference TRBV5-6 and TRBJ1-3, the full variable domain is DAGVTQSPTHLIKTRGQQVTLRCSPKSGHDTVSWYQQALGQGPQFIFQYYEEEERQRGNFPDRFSGHQFPNYSSELNVNALLLGDSALYLCASSDGQLLRGNTIYFGEGSWLTVV.

Many counts were recorded for this clonotype. The V and J genes are TRBV5-1 and TRBJ1-5, with a possible D match to TRBD1 (5 bases). CDR1 and CDR2 (germline): SGHRS, YFSETQ. With 1 base removed from V and 2 bases from J, the gap between germline ends came to 7 bases. The CDR3 spans 14 residues. The CDR3 is CASSLRGGNQPQHF. CDR3 nucleotides: TGCGCCAGCAGCTTGCGAGGGGGCAATCAGCCCCAGCATTTT.

V is TRBV28 and J is TRBJ1-3, with D perhaps TRBD1 (6 bases). Trimming cost V 3 bases and J 6 bases, with 12 bases left between them. This CDR3 contains 14 residues. Germline-derived CDR1 and CDR2 are MDHEN and SYDVKM. This CDR3 is CASSLGGRENTIYF. As DNA, the CDR3 is TGTGCCAGCAGTTTGGGGGGGCGAGAAAACACCATATATTTT.